This TCR beta chain was sequenced for a study of shared clonotypes between healthy human individuals (dated by TCRdb to 2020 to 2021). For the study in its entirety: A few men and two women, aged 18 to 49 years, made up the cohort. To estimate repertoire size and how much clonotypes are shared between individuals, the study performed deep sequencing of blood TCR repertoires from a few healthy adults. For each donor, CD4 naive and CD4 memory were each given three plates, CD8 naive was given two plates, and CD8 memory was given one plate. Libraries were prepared and TCR repertoires were sequenced by different laboratories using diverse techniques, in order to increase sequencing depth and limit assay-specific biases. Leukapheresis yielded between about 0.9 and 8.9 billion PBMCs per donor. General conclusions and limits of the study: Pairwise subsampling led to the expectation that sequencing depth would affect the degree of clonotype sharing among donors. Compared with non-shared clonotypes, the clonotypes found in all four sorted-subset donors had higher generation probabilities. When several donors were compared, the shared fraction of clonotypes was 5% to 6.5% for naive CD4, approximately 3.5% for naive CD8, 2.3% for memory CD4, and less than 0.5% for memory CD8. The small number of donors limited the genetic and exposure-history diversity represented. Only blood was sampled, and tissue TCR repertoires likely differ from those in blood. Larger estimated clonotype richness was generally found for naive subsets than for memory subsets. Rarefaction of sorted-subset datasets indicated incomplete sequencing despite the large sequencing depth.

A remark on this clone: Its antigen is unknown. Per-base quality was not reported, and no clone a single base away is much larger than it.

Donors were healthy HIV-negative adults with no recently reported acute infections or vaccinations. Every donor was a Caucasian adult residing in Nashville, Tennessee, USA. CD4+ T cells were enriched by magnetic negative selection, after which naive cells were positively selected on CD45RA and the negative fraction was taken as the memory subset. Blood was collected by leukapheresis, and PBMCs were isolated by Ficoll-Histopaque density gradient centrifugation and then cryopreserved in liquid nitrogen vapor phase. Purity and quantity of every magnetically sorted T cell population were checked by analytical flow cytometry. From each sorted fraction, genomic DNA was isolated and quantified by UV absorbance on a Nanodrop 2000c. Using the deep immunoSEQ assay, TCR CDR3 regions were amplified from genomic DNA by multiplex PCR. For each cell subset, the extracted genomic DNA was distributed evenly across all wells of several immunoSEQ 96-well plates, and each plate served as one replicate. For sorted subsets, about 220 ng of genomic DNA, equivalent to some 30,000 T cell genomes, went into each replicate PCR. Purified libraries were quantified with a Qubit 3.0 fluorometer, sized on a Bioanalyzer 2100, and re-quantified with the KAPA Library Quantification kit. A separate single-read 150-cycle Illumina NextSeq 550 flow cell was used to sequence each immunoSEQ 96-well plate. Regarding the original processing steps: The immunoSEQ output contained only junctional sequences without quality scores, so filtering could not match that applied to full-length reads. Sequences were annotated with PyIR, a Python wrapper for IgBLAST v1.9, and V/J genes and CDR3 were assigned using IMGT germline references. Reads were removed for weak V/J assignments (E-value above 1e-6), missing CDR3, stop codons, out-of-frame junctions, or ambiguous translated residues. V3J clonotypes were defined as sequences sharing the same inferred V gene, J gene, and CDR3 amino acid sequence. The percentage overlap between two repertoires was calculated by dividing the number of shared unique clonotypes by the size of the smaller repertoire. Three approaches were used to assess repertoire richness: RTK rarefaction, the Chao1 estimator, and Recon v2.1 estimates of unobserved clonotypes. Generation probabilities for all TCRbeta clonotypes obtained by the gDNA method from a handful of donors were computed using OLGA. TCRdb took this table from immuneACCESS and kept in-frame rearrangements with V and J called. Such tables lack part of the clones; where checked against another copy, unresolved V genes explain under half of the gap, and the rest is unexplained. V, J and clone size were drawn from that table, and D and trimming were deduced from the DNA. The sample yields about 2 million clones; roughly 94% were counted once. The ten top clones hold roughly 0.13% of the sample.

The CDR1 and CDR2 encoded by the germline V gene are SNHLY and FYNNEI. Reading from cysteine to phenylalanine, the CDR3 counts 13 amino acids. Just CDR3 DNA is preserved here, 39 bases in frame from base 1. Trimming removed 6 bases from V and 4 bases from J; the gene matches leave 4 bases unexplained. The source material was naive CD4+ T cells sorted from blood. The meaning of the sample's cell subset or site label: CD45RA+ positively selected. This sequence was found in a man younger than 30 in good health. This chain joins TRBV2 to TRBJ1-2, with 8 bases aligning to TRBD1. The CDR3 region: CASRAGGTYGYTF. The DNA sequence reads TGTGCCAGCAGAGCAGGGGGCACCTATGGCTACACCTTC.